The 27 T cell receptor beta chains below were found in one sample sequenced in a study of graft-versus-host responses after intestinal transplantation. Repertoires were generated with immunoSEQ multiplex PCR, while TCRdb's copy carries only in-frame clones and drops some. The data hold roughly 7,800 clones, with approximately 33% observed a single time. This material consisted of alloreactive CD4+ T cells from a mixed lymphocyte reaction culture, taken before intestinal transplant. Subset indicated: CFSE-low proliferating T cells sorted from approximately 6-day pre-transplant mixed lymphocyte reaction (GvH or HvG direction). These receptors all stem from a human patient who received an intestinal transplant.

This clone was found a few times. For the CDR3, the DNA is TGTGCCAGCAGTTACTCGACAGGGTGGGTCTACGAGCAGTACTTC. It is translated as CASSYSTGWVYEQYF. This sequence joins TRBV6-5 and TRBJ2-7; 7 positions match TRBD1. This CDR3 is built from 15 residues. Germline CDR1 reads MNHEY; CDR2 reads SVGAGI. Trimming took 0 bases from V and 3 from J; bases not matched to a gene: 5.

The rearrangement links TRBV27 to TRBJ2-3, with 10 bases matching TRBD1. The CDR3 runs 17 residues. V was clipped by 2 bases and J by 1 base; unmatched bases: 6. In germline, CDR1 is MNHEY, CDR2 SMNVEV (reference sequence). CDR3 amino acids: CASSLIRGTGGTDTQYF. DNA of the CDR3: TGTGCCAGCAGTTTAATACGGGGGACAGGGGGCACAGATACGCAGTATTTT.

This clone was seen a few times. The V gene is TRBV13, the J gene TRBJ2-5; D might be TRBD1 (6 bases). The CDR3 has 13 residues. The V gene lost 4 bases and the J gene lost 5 bases, with 11 bases spanning the gap. CDR1 and CDR2 from the germline V gene are PRHDT and FYEKMQ (reference sequence). The CDR3 spells CASSSRGRETQYF. The CDR3 coding sequence is TGTGCCAGCAGCTCCAGGGGTCGGGAGACCCAGTACTTC.

In this sample, this clone turned up a few times. The chain joins TRBV6-6 to TRBJ2-7; 7 positions agree with TRBD1. CDR1 is MNHNY, CDR2 SVGAGI, per germline (reference sequence). This CDR3 has 15 amino acids. With 0 bases clipped from V and 3 bases from J, the junction kept 5 bases outside the gene matches. The CDR3 here is CASSYSTGWVYEQYF. The CDR3 region has the DNA TGTGCCAGCAGTTACTCGACAGGGTGGGTCTACGAGCAGTACTTC.

V usage is TRBV7-3 and J usage is TRBJ2-2; 8 bases match TRBD2. From germline, CDR1 is SGHTA and CDR2 FQGTGA. V lost 5 bases to trimming and J lost 5 bases; unmatched junction nucleotides: 4. The CDR3 covers 14 residues. The CDR3, as DNA: TGTGCCAGCAGCCCGGGGGGGGTAACCGGGGAGCTGTTTTTT. Its protein is CASSPGGVTGELFF.

The chain is built from TRBV27 and TRBJ2-5; 11 nucleotides agree with TRBD1. V shed 5 bases and J 3 bases; nucleotides not matched to a gene: 5. CDR3 length: 15 residues. The germline gives CDR1 MNHEY, CDR2 SMNVEV (reference sequence). The CDR3 here is CASSGQGAGEETQYF. DNA of the CDR3: TGTGCCAGCAGTGGACAGGGGGCCGGGGAAGAGACCCAGTACTTC.

This clone was detected a few times. The rearrangement uses TRBV28 and TRBJ2-3, with D possibly being TRBD1 (6 bases). The CDR3 sequence is 15 residues long. Trimming shortened V by 6 bases and J by 1 base, and 14 bases separated the two germline ends. Germline assignment: CDR1 MDHEN and CDR2 SYDVKM. This chain's CDR3 is CASSPPGVRTDTQYF. The CDR3 DNA sequence: TGTGCCAGCAGCCCCCCAGGGGTACGCACAGATACGCAGTATTTT.

This clone was detected only a few times. The chain uses TRBV28 and TRBJ2-7, with 7 bases identical to TRBD1. This CDR3 is 15 amino acids long. Germline V gives CDR1 MDHEN, CDR2 SYDVKM. V was clipped by 5 bases and J by 0 bases; unmatched bases: 7. The CDR3 loop is CASSMDRLTSYEQYF. CDR3 sequence (DNA): TGTGCCAGCAGTATGGACAGGCTGACCTCCTACGAGCAGTACTTC.

J is TRBJ1-2 and V is TRBV15; possibly TRBD1 for D (5 bases). This CDR3 region has 15 residues. Per the germline V gene, CDR1 is LNHNV and CDR2 is YYDKDF (reference sequence). The V and J ends lost 1 base and 4 bases respectively, with 13 bases between them. In DNA, the CDR3 is TGTGCCACCAGCAGAGGGGGGGAGGAGATCTATGGCTACACCTTC. It yields the protein CATSRGGEEIYGYTF.

This CDR3 is CASSAGTGAQPQHF. The CDR3 nucleotides read TGTGCCAGCAGCGCCGGGACAGGGGCTCAGCCCCAGCATTTT. The genes are TRBV11-2 and TRBJ1-5, with 10 positions matching TRBD1. The trim removed 5 bases at V and 6 bases at J, leaving 4 bases unmatched. Germline CDR1 is SGHAT and CDR2 is FQNNGV. This CDR3 comprises 14 residues.

This clone was detected a few times. In DNA form, the CDR3 reads TGCGCCAGCAGCTTCGGACAAAATACGCAGTATTTT. This encodes CASSFGQNTQYF. The genes are TRBV5-1 and TRBJ2-3; D possibly corresponds to TRBD1 (5 bases). With 2 bases removed from V and 7 bases from J, the gap between germline ends came to 8 bases. Germline V CDR1 and CDR2: SGHRS, YFSETQ. The CDR3 consists of 12 residues.

By its share, this clone is medium-sized. V usage is TRBV11-1 and J usage is TRBJ1-2, with D perhaps TRBD1 (5 bases). Trimming shortened V by 5 bases and J by 6 bases, and 16 bases separated the two germline ends. This CDR3 is 14 amino acids long. CDR1 SGHAT and CDR2 FQDESV come from the germline V gene (reference sequence). CDR3 protein: CASSPNRLGHGYTF. The CDR3 region has the DNA TGTGCCAGCAGCCCGAATCGCTTGGGGCATGGCTACACCTTC.

The V gene is TRBV4-1, the J gene TRBJ1-4; TRBD1 is a possible D gene (6 bases). The V gene's germline CDR1 is MGHRA and CDR2 YSYEKL. The CDR3 is made up of 15 amino acids. V dropped 1 base and J dropped 7 bases, with 13 bases sitting between them. CDR3 nucleotide sequence: TGCGCCAGCAGCCAAGTGAGCACAGGGCCTGAAAAACTGTTTTTT. Amino acid sequence: CASSQVSTGPEKLFF.

This clone is labeled medium-sized (0.01 to 0.1%). The chain couples TRBV6-6 to TRBJ2-5; 9 positions agree with TRBD2. The germline V gene has CDR1 MNHNY and CDR2 SVGAGI (reference sequence). J gave up 1 base and V 4 bases, and 7 bases lay outside the gene matches. The CDR3 runs to 16 residues. CDR3: CASSFLLRGGQETQYF. Written as DNA, the CDR3 is TGTGCCAGCAGTTTCTTGTTGCGGGGGGGCCAAGAGACCCAGTACTTC.

Relative to its sample, this clone is medium-sized. The DNA of the CDR3 is TGTGCCAGCAGCTTGGAACCGACAGGGAAGGTTGGCGAGCAGTACTTC. Translation: CASSLEPTGKVGEQYF. The genes are TRBV5-4 and TRBJ2-7; TRBD1 matches at 7 bases. There are 16 residues in the CDR3. After removal of 0 bases from V and 6 bases from J, the junction contained 12 bases not matched to a gene. The germline V gene encodes CDR1 SGHNT and CDR2 YYREEE (reference sequence).

V is TRBV6-5 and J is TRBJ2-3; D is perhaps TRBD1 (6 bases). V was clipped by 7 bases and J by 9 bases, with 11 bases between them. The CDR3 has 11 amino acids. Germline CDR1 reads MNHEY; CDR2 reads SVGAGI. CDR3 loop: CASIQGRTQYF. Written as DNA, the CDR3 is TGTGCCAGCATACAGGGCAGGACGCAGTATTTT.

This chain's CDR3 is CASSVNSGTYNEQFF. The CDR3 region has the DNA TGTGCCAGCAGTGTAAATAGCGGGACTTACAATGAGCAGTTCTTC. The chain uses TRBV2 and TRBJ2-1; the match to TRBD2 covers 8 bases. The CDR3 spans 15 residues. Germline V gene lookup returns CDR1 SNHLY and CDR2 FYNNEI. Trimming took 4 bases from V and 4 from J; bases not matched to a gene: 6.

This clone is categorized as medium-sized. The chain combines TRBV6-1 with TRBJ2-7; D unresolved. CDR3 size: 15 residues. Trimming pared 1 base from V and 0 bases from J, leaving 10 bases between. Looked up from germline, CDR1 is MNHNS and CDR2 is SASEGT. The CDR3 nucleotides read TGTGCCAGCAGTGAAGTGACATTGAGCTCCTACGAGCAGTACTTC. Translation gives CASSEVTLSSYEQYF.

This sequence joins TRBV29-1 and TRBJ2-3; no definite D call. The CDR3 has 11 amino acids. With 2 bases removed from V and 3 bases from J, the gap between germline ends came to 3 bases. From germline, CDR1 is SQVTM and CDR2 ANQGSEA. This CDR3 is CSVELTDTQYF. The CDR3 DNA reads as TGCAGCGTTGAACTAACAGATACGCAGTATTTT.

This clone came up a few times. The genes are TRBV6-6 and TRBJ1-1; 10 bases align to TRBD1. The V gene end was trimmed by 5 bases and the J gene end by 1 base; junction bases not matched to a gene: 1. CDR1 is MNHNY and CDR2 is SVGAGI in the germline V gene (reference sequence). There are 14 residues in the CDR3. CDR3 region: CASSRTGGNTEAFF. DNA of the CDR3: TGTGCCAGCAGTCGGACAGGGGGGAACACTGAAGCTTTCTTT.

As for this clone: Other DNA sequences in this sample translate to the same CDR3. The chain employs TRBV20-1 and TRBJ2-7; TRBD2 is a possible D gene (6 bases). The CDR3 is made up of 11 amino acids. V lost 6 bases and J 2 bases, leaving 8 bases between the germline ends. The germline V gene encodes CDR1 DFQATT and CDR2 SNEGSKA (reference sequence). CDR3 nucleotide sequence: TGCAGTGCCGGGGGTACCTACGAGCAGTACTTC. This sequence encodes CSAGGTYEQYF.

V is TRBV5-6 and J is TRBJ2-5; 13 bases agree with TRBD2. The length of the CDR3 is 18 residues. Germline V gene data show CDR1 as SGHDT and CDR2 as YYEEEE. V lost 4 bases and J lost 5; bases outside the gene matches: 14. The CDR3 sequence is CASSKTGTSGIWGETQYF. Here the CDR3 DNA reads TGTGCCAGCAGCAAGACCGGGACTAGCGGGATATGGGGCGAGACCCAGTACTTC.

The chain links TRBV18 to TRBJ2-1; 14 bases agree with TRBD2. V trimming: 1 base; J trimming: 1 base; junction bases outside the gene matches: 6. CDR3 size: 19 residues. Germline CDR1 reads KGHSH; CDR2 reads LQKENI. The CDR3 DNA sequence: TGTGCCAGCTCACCACTCACGGGGACTAGCGGGAGTTCCTACAATGAGCAGTTCTTC. Translated: CASSPLTGTSGSSYNEQFF.

By proportion, this clone is medium-sized. The chain has TRBV7-2 and TRBJ2-7; D may be TRBD1 (6 bases). This CDR3 comprises 15 residues. V was pared by 5 bases and J by 3 bases, with 17 bases between. Germline V CDR1 and CDR2: SGHTA, FQGNSA. The CDR3 region is CASSTAGTGLYEQYF. The CDR3, as DNA: TGTGCCAGCAGCACCGCCGGAACAGGGCTCTACGAGCAGTACTTC.

The chain uses TRBV30 and TRBJ2-2, with TRBD1 matching 9 bases. The CDR3 covers 15 residues. V dropped 6 bases and J dropped 1; count of bases not matched to a gene: 6. The V gene's germline CDR1 is GTSNPN and CDR2 SVGIG (reference sequence). CDR3 coding DNA: TGTGCCTGCCGGACAGGGGTTGGGAACACCGGGGAGCTGTTTTTT. It translates to CACRTGVGNTGELFF.

The chain has TRBV7-3 and TRBJ2-7, with 14 bases lining up with TRBD2. V shed 2 bases and J 5 bases; nucleotides not matched to a gene: 5. The CDR3 sequence is 16 residues long. CDR1 SGHTA and CDR2 FQGTGA come from the germline V gene. The CDR3 region has the DNA TGTGCCAGCAGCTTAGACGGGACTAGCGGGAGCCACGAGCAGTACTTC. Encoded protein: CASSLDGTSGSHEQYF. The full variable domain, in which reference TRBV7-3 and TRBJ2-7 provide the parts outside the CDR3, is GAGVSQTPSNKVTEKGKYVELRCDPISGHTALYWYRQSLGQGPEFLIYFQGTGAADDSGLPNDRFFAVRPEGSVSTLKIQRTERGDSAVYLCASSLDGTSGSHEQYFGPGTRLTVT.

The chain recombines TRBV7-2 with TRBJ2-3; 10 bases match TRBD2. Germline values: CDR1 SGHTA, CDR2 FQGNSA. The CDR3 covers 16 residues. V lost 0 bases and J lost 5; bases outside the gene matches: 5. Here the CDR3 reads CASSLARAGGEDTQYF. The CDR3 DNA reads as TGTGCCAGCAGCTTAGCTCGAGCGGGAGGGGAAGATACGCAGTATTTT.